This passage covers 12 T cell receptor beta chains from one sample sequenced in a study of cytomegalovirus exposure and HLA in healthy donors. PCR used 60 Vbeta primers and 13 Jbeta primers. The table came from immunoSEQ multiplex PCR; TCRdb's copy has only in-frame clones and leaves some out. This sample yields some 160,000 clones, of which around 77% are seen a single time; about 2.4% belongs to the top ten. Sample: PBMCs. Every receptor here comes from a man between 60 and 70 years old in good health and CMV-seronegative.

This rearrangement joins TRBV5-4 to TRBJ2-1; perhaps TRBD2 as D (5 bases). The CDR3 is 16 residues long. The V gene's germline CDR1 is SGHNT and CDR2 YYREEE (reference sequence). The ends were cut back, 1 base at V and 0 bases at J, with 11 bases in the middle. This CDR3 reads CASSLPTGFSYNEQFF. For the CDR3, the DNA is TGTGCCAGCAGCTTGCCGACGGGGTTCTCCTACAATGAGCAGTTCTTC.

Here the CDR3 DNA reads TGCGCCAGCAGCTTAATACAGGGTGGAACCGGGGAGCTGTTTTTT. Residues: CASSLIQGGTGELFF. The chain recombines TRBV5-1 with TRBJ2-2; D might be TRBD1 (6 bases). Germline V gene data show CDR1 as SGHRS and CDR2 as YFSETQ. V gave up 2 bases and J gave up 5 bases, with 13 bases separating them. The CDR3 consists of 15 residues.

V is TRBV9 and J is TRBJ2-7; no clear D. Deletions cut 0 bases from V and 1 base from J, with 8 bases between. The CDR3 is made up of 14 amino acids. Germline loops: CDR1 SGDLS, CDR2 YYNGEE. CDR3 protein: CASSVEPLSYEQYF. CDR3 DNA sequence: TGTGCCAGCAGCGTAGAACCGCTATCCTACGAGCAGTACTTC.

The CDR3 DNA reads as TGTGCCAGCAGCCGGGGACTAGCGGGGACAGATACGCAGTATTTT. Protein product: CASSRGLAGTDTQYF. This chain uses TRBV5-4 with TRBJ2-3, with TRBD2 identical over 13 bases. Germline CDR1 and CDR2: SGHNT and YYREEE (reference sequence). The CDR3 runs to 15 residues. V dropped 4 bases and J dropped 3; count of bases not matched to a gene: 2.

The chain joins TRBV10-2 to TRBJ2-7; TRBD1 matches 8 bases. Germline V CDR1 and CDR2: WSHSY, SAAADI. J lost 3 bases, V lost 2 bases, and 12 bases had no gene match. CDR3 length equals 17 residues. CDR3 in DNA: TGCGCCAGCAGTGAGGGACCGGAGGGGACAGGACGCTACGAGCAGTACTTC. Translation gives CASSEGPEGTGRYEQYF.

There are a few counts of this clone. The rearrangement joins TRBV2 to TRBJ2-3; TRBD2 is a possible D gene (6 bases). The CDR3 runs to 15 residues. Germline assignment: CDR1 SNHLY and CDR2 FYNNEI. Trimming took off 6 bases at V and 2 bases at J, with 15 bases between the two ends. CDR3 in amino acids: CASRGAGGYTDTQYF. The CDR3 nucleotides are TGTGCCAGCAGGGGAGCGGGCGGGTACACAGATACGCAGTATTTT.

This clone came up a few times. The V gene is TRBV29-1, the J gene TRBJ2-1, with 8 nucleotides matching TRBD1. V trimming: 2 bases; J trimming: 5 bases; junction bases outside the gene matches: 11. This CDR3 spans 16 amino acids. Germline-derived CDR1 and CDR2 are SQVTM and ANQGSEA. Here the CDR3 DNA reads TGCAGCGTTGAAACCCCGGACAGGGCGGACCACAATGAGCAGTTCTTC. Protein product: CSVETPDRADHNEQFF.

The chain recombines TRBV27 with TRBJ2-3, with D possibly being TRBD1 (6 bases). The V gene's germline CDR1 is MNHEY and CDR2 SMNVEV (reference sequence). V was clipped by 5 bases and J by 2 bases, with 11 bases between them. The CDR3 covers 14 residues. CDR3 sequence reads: CASSTGMYTDTQYF. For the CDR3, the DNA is TGTGCCAGCAGTACAGGGATGTACACAGATACGCAGTATTTT.

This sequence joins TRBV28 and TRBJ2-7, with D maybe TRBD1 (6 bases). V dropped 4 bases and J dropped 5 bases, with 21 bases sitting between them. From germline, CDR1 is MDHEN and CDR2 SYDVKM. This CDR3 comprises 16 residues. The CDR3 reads CASSSSGQFPPHEQYF. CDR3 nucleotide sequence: TGTGCCAGCAGTTCATCCGGACAGTTCCCTCCTCACGAGCAGTACTTC.

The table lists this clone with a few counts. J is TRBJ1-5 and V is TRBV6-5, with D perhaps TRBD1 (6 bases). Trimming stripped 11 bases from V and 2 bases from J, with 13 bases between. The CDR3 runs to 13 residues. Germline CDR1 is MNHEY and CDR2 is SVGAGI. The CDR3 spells CAGRTVGNQPQHF. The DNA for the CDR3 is TGTGCCGGGCGGACAGTCGGCAATCAGCCCCAGCATTTT.

CDR3 amino acids: CASSQEGTSGQETQYF. CDR3 DNA: TGCGCCAGCAGCCAAGAGGGGACTAGCGGGCAAGAGACCCAGTACTTC. The V and J genes are TRBV4-1 and TRBJ2-5; 12 bases line up with TRBD2. V lost 0 bases, J lost 2 bases, and 1 base stayed unmatched. Germline assignment: CDR1 MGHRA and CDR2 YSYEKL. This CDR3 comprises 16 residues.

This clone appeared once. The CDR3 sequence is CASSLQKTGELFF. CDR3 sequence (DNA): TGCGCCAGCAGCTTGCAGAAGACCGGGGAGCTGTTTTTT. V gene TRBV5-1 combines with J gene TRBJ2-2, with D unresolved. V lost 1 base, J lost 5 bases, and 6 bases lay in between. The CDR3 contains 13 residues. The germline V gene encodes CDR1 SGHRS and CDR2 YFSETQ.